This TCR beta chain emerged from a study of naive and memory T cell subsets. Both TRBC1 and TRBC2 were covered by a beta constant-region primer of two equimolar oligonucleotides. Nested alpha and beta constant-region primers with the SP2 primer drove four PCR rounds on ligated cDNA. TCRdb recomputed calls from the UMI-ligation and nested PCR reads with MiXCR, one row per CDR3 protein. Here the sample spans tens of thousands of distinct CDR3 sequences, around 11% being singletons. This clonotype was detected many times. An end of the junction differs from the germline gene, which may be a read error. Looked up from germline, CDR1 is SGHTA and CDR2 is FQGNSA. CDR3 size: 12 residues. EMRA cells were CD45RA+CD27-, and effector memory cells CD45RA-CD27-.

The sequenced sample was effector memory CD4+ T cells from blood. Subset in this sample: effector memory, CD45RA- CD27-. The J gene is TRBJ2-7, the V gene TRBV7-2; 7 bases fit TRBD1. The source of this sequence is a human donor in good health. The CDR3 coding sequence is TGTGCCAGCAGCTTAGGGGTCGGGACAGCCTTCTTC. Its translation: CASSLGVGTAFF.